The 21 T cell receptor beta chains listed next were all sequenced from one sample in a study of T cell responses to AZD1222 COVID-19 vaccine (dated by TCRdb to the early 2020s). What this sample's time point label stands for: about 28 days (+/-7) after the second vaccine dose. The treatment or condition label of this sample denotes: meningococcal conjugate vaccine given as trial control. Libraries were built with the immunoSEQ multiplex PCR assay. This immuneACCESS table, as held by TCRdb, lists in-frame sequences with V and J called but not all clones. Of the missing ones, under half trace to an unresolved V gene in checked studies; the others have no known cause. The table for this sample lists roughly 42,000 clones; 88% of them were counted only once. The top ten constitute 26% of the sample. The source material was peripheral blood, sampled 28 days after the second dose of the MenACWY control vaccine. These receptors all come from an adult who received the MenACWY meningococcal vaccine as a control.

The table lists this clone with a few counts. The V gene is TRBV7-2, the J gene TRBJ1-5; possible D gene TRBD1, 5 bases. The germline gives CDR1 SGHTA, CDR2 FQGNSA. The CDR3 length is 14 residues. V lost 3 bases and J lost 5, with 11 bases in between. The CDR3 DNA is TGTGCCAGCAGCTTTCCCGGGGGTGATCAGCCCCAGCATTTT. It encodes CASSFPGGDQPQHF.

The chain joins TRBV24-1 to TRBJ2-7; D may correspond to TRBD1 or TRBD2 (6 bases each). Trimming stripped 4 bases from V and 5 bases from J, with 17 bases between. The CDR3 consists of 15 residues. From germline, CDR1 is KGHDR and CDR2 SFDVKD. CDR3 DNA sequence: TGTGCCACCAGTGACTGGGTAGGGGGGACCCACGAGCAGTACTTC. The encoded protein is CATSDWVGGTHEQYF.

This clone was seen just once. V usage is TRBV18 and J usage is TRBJ1-5, with D tentatively TRBD1 (6 bases). CDR3 length: 14 amino acids. Germline-derived CDR1 and CDR2 are KGHSH and LQKENI. Between the trimmed V and J ends, which lost 4 bases and 0 bases, there was a span of 7 bases. The CDR3, as DNA: TGTGCCAGCTCACAGGACAGTAGCAATCAGCCCCAGCATTTT. Its translation is CASSQDSSNQPQHF.

This chain links TRBV28 with TRBJ1-5; 7 bases align to TRBD1. The CDR3 length is 14 residues. The J segment lost 6 bases and the V segment lost 3 bases, leaving 5 bases of the junction unmatched. The germline V gene encodes CDR1 MDHEN and CDR2 SYDVKM. The CDR3 DNA reads TGTGCCAGCAGTTTGCCACAGGGGACTCAGCCCCAGCATTTT. Translation: CASSLPQGTQPQHF. Using reference TRBV28 and TRBJ1-5 for the parts outside the CDR3, the full variable domain is DVKVTQSSRYLVKRTGEKVFLECVQDMDHENMFWYRQDPGLGLRLIYFSYDVKMKEKGDIPEGYSVSREKKERFSLILESASTNQTSMYLCASSLPQGTQPQHFGDGTRLSIL.

The chain uses TRBV19 and TRBJ1-1; TRBD1 aligns across 11 bases. Trimming at V came to 7 bases and at J to 4 bases, leaving 14 bases not matched to a gene. This CDR3 spans 17 amino acids. Germline CDR1 and CDR2: LNHDA and SQIVND (reference sequence). The CDR3 here is CASTKGQGAPAGTEAFF. The CDR3, as DNA: TGTGCCAGTACCAAAGGACAGGGGGCGCCGGCGGGCACTGAAGCTTTCTTT.

The V and J genes are TRBV19 and TRBJ2-6, with D possibly being TRBD1 or TRBD2 (6 bases each). V was pared by 3 bases and J by 4 bases, with 16 bases between. Germline assignment: CDR1 LNHDA and CDR2 SQIVND (reference sequence). The CDR3 runs to 17 residues. The CDR3 spells CASSIGRGRSGANVLTF. The CDR3 DNA sequence: TGTGCCAGTAGTATTGGCCGGGGGCGTTCCGGGGCCAACGTCCTGACTTTC. Together with reference TRBV19 and TRBJ2-6, the CDR3 gives the full variable domain: DGGITQSPKYLFRKEGQNVTLSCEQNLNHDAMYWYRQDPGQGLRLIYYSQIVNDFQKGDIAEGYSVSREKKESFPLTVTSAQKNPTAFYLCASSIGRGRSGANVLTFGAGSRLTVL.

The rearrangement joins TRBV24-1 to TRBJ1-5, with TRBD1 matching over 7 bases. The CDR3 runs to 14 residues. The J segment lost 5 bases and the V segment lost 6 bases, leaving 6 bases of the junction unmatched. CDR1 is KGHDR and CDR2 is SFDVKD in the germline V gene. The CDR3 DNA follows: TGTGCCACCAGTCTGACAGGGACGGATCAGCCCCAGCATTTT. Protein product: CATSLTGTDQPQHF.

The chain has TRBV6-5 and TRBJ1-2; TRBD1 aligns across 9 bases. Germline V CDR1 and CDR2: MNHEY, SVGAGI. J gave up 4 bases and V 8 bases, and 5 bases lay outside the gene matches. The CDR3 loop spans 13 amino acids. In nucleotides, the CDR3 is TGTGCCAGCCGGGACAGGGTGGGCTATGGCTACACCTTC. Residues: CASRDRVGYGYTF.

The chain joins TRBV7-3 to TRBJ2-3; perhaps TRBD2 as D (5 bases). V lost 5 bases and J 1 base, leaving 10 bases between the germline ends. Germline values: CDR1 SGHTA, CDR2 FQGTGA. The CDR3 is 14 residues long. Written as DNA, the CDR3 is TGTGCCAGCAGCCAAAGCGGTGGCACAGATACGCAGTATTTT. It translates to CASSQSGGTDTQYF.

The chain couples TRBV9 to TRBJ2-7, with D tentatively TRBD2 (6 bases). The V gene lost 4 bases and the J gene lost 6 bases, with 17 bases spanning the gap. Looked up from germline, CDR1 is SGDLS and CDR2 is YYNGEE. This CDR3 comprises 14 residues. Written as DNA, the CDR3 is TGTGCCAGCAGCCGAAGCGGACGGGACTTCGAGCAGTACTTC. It encodes CASSRSGRDFEQYF.

The chain recombines TRBV2 with TRBJ1-4; no clear D. There are 11 residues in the CDR3. Deletions cut 10 bases from V and 3 bases from J, with 6 bases between. Germline CDR1 reads SNHLY; CDR2 reads FYNNEI. The CDR3 is CAIQSNEKLFF. The CDR3 DNA follows: TGTGCCATTCAGTCTAATGAAAAACTGTTTTTT.

This chain joins TRBV25-1 and TRBJ2-2; tentative D call: TRBD2 (6 bases). Germline V gene data show CDR1 as MGHDK and CDR2 as SYGVNS. The CDR3 extends over 16 amino acids. V dropped 1 base and J dropped 3 bases, with 12 bases sitting between them. In DNA form, the CDR3 reads TGTGCCAGCAGTGAATGGGCTAGCGTTGACACCGGGGAGCTGTTTTTT. Residues: CASSEWASVDTGELFF.

This chain joins TRBV5-1 and TRBJ2-5; 10 nucleotides match TRBD2. The ends lost 2 bases at V and 2 bases at J; junction bases unmatched: 3. The CDR3 covers 15 residues. Germline CDR1 and CDR2: SGHRS and YFSETQ. This CDR3 is CASSFTSGIQETQYF. The CDR3 nucleotides read TGCGCCAGCAGCTTTACTAGCGGGATTCAAGAGACCCAGTACTTC. Based on the CDR3 plus reference TRBV5-1 and TRBJ2-5, the full variable domain is KAGVTQTPRYLIKTRGQQVTLSCSPISGHRSVSWYQQTPGQGLQFLFEYFSETQRNKGNFPGRFSGRQFSNSRSEMNVSTLELGDSALYLCASSFTSGIQETQYFGPGTRLLVL.

The genes are TRBV15 and TRBJ2-5; no clear D. Germline loops: CDR1 LNHNV, CDR2 YYDKDF (reference sequence). CDR3 length: 14 residues. Deletions cut 3 bases from V and 1 base from J, with 9 bases between. The CDR3 nucleotides read TGTGCCACCAGCAGCCCCTGGGGCCAAGAGACCCAGTACTTC. Encoded protein: CATSSPWGQETQYF.

V usage is TRBV27 and J usage is TRBJ2-1, with 7 bases fitting TRBD1. Germline assignment: CDR1 MNHEY and CDR2 SMNVEV (reference sequence). The CDR3 consists of 15 residues. Unmatched junction bases numbered 4, after V lost 5 bases and J lost 0 bases. This chain's CDR3 is CASSADRSSYNEQFF. CDR3 nucleotides: TGTGCCAGCAGTGCGGACAGGAGCTCCTACAATGAGCAGTTCTTC.

The V gene is TRBV30, the J gene TRBJ1-4, with D unresolved. This CDR3 has 15 amino acids. V was cut by 1 base and J by 7 bases, with 16 bases left in between. Germline V CDR1 and CDR2: GTSNPN, SVGIG (reference sequence). The CDR3 nucleotides are TGTGCCTGGAGTGCTGTAGGGCGCCAAACTGAAAAACTGTTTTTT. Residues: CAWSAVGRQTEKLFF.

J is TRBJ2-1 and V is TRBV19, with a weak D call TRBD2 (5 bases). V was pared by 5 bases and J by 0 bases, with 17 bases between. Per germline, CDR1 LNHDA and CDR2 SQIVND (reference sequence). The CDR3 sequence is 17 residues long. The CDR3 DNA reads TGTGCCAGTAGTCGAGGGAGAGAACTAAGCTCCTACAATGAGCAGTTCTTC. Translation gives CASSRGRELSSYNEQFF.

The chain joins TRBV7-8 to TRBJ2-7, with 12 bases matching TRBD2. The CDR3 is 17 residues long. CDR1 and CDR2 from the germline V gene are SGHVS and FQNEAQ. The junction had 11 bases not matched to a gene; V was cut back by 5 bases and J by 3 bases. CDR3 loop: CASSGTSGFARVYEQYF. The CDR3, as DNA: TGTGCCAGCAGCGGGACTAGCGGGTTTGCACGGGTCTACGAGCAGTACTTC.

The J gene is TRBJ1-4, the V gene TRBV3-1 (or the pseudogene TRBV3-2); perhaps TRBD1 as D (5 bases). The V gene lost 8 bases and the J gene lost 7 bases, with 14 bases spanning the gap. Germline CDR1 reads LGHDT; CDR2 reads YNNKEL (reference sequence). The CDR3 extends over 13 amino acids. CDR3 coding DNA: TGTGCCAGCGGGACCCTACAGGTTGAAAAACTGTTTTTT. Its protein is CASGTLQVEKLFF.

The rearrangement joins TRBV5-1 to TRBJ2-7; 14 bases line up with TRBD2. Looked up from germline, CDR1 is SGHRS and CDR2 is YFSETQ. V was pared by 4 bases and J by 2 bases, with 5 bases of the junction left unmatched. This CDR3 contains 16 residues. The DNA of the CDR3 is TGCGCCAGCAGCACCGGGACTAGCGGGAGTACCTACGAGCAGTACTTC. Translation gives CASSTGTSGSTYEQYF.

The gene calls are TRBV18 and TRBJ2-7, with no clear D. Germline CDR1 and CDR2: KGHSH and LQKENI. Trimming took off 3 bases at V and 0 bases at J, with 9 bases between the two ends. This CDR3 is built from 14 residues. DNA of the CDR3: TGTGCCAGCTCACCCCTTGACAACTCCTACGAGCAGTACTTC. It yields the protein CASSPLDNSYEQYF.